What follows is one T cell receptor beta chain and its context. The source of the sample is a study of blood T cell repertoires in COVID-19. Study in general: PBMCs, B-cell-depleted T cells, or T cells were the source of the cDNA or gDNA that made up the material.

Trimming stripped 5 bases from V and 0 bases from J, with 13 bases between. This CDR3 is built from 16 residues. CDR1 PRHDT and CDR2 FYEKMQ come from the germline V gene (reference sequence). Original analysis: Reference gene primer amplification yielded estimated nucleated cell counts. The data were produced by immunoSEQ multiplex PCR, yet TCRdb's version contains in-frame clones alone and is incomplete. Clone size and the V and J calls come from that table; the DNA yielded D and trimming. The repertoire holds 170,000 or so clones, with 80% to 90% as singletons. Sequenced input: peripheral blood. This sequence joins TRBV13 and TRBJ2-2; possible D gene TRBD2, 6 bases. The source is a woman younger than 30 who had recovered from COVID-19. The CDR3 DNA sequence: TGTGCCAGCAGCCGACGACTAGTTCCGAACACCGGGGAGCTGTTTTTT. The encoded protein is CASSRRLVPNTGELFF.